These T cell receptor beta chains were read from a single sample in a study of OX40 agonist ivuxolimab in advanced cancers. The assay was immunoSEQ multiplex PCR, and TCRdb's table has in-frame clones only and misses some. The sample has about 48,000 clones, 80% to 90% seen once; the top ten hold around 7.8%. This specimen was CD4+ or CD8+ T cells sorted from blood, taken in a trial of the OX40 agonist ivuxolimab. The receptors come from an adult with an advanced solid tumor such as melanoma, head and neck, liver or kidney cancer. Each CDR3 is given with its conserved first and last residue. The order of the fields is J gene, D gene, V gene, clone size, CDR3 protein, CDR3 DNA. The D gene is left open where the match is weak. Not all rows give a size; the values are once, few, many and, for expanded clones, a class.

TRBJ1-2,.,TRBV6-1,.,CASSPGADGYGYTF,TGTGCCAGCAGTCCAGGGGCCGACGGCTATGGCTACACCTTC
TRBJ2-7,.,TRBV6-5,few,CASRLQQGRYEQYF,TGTGCCAGCAGACTACAACAGGGGAGGTACGAGCAGTACTTC
TRBJ1-2,.,TRBV9,.,CASSPRPGTSYGYTF,TGTGCCAGCAGCCCCCGACCGGGGACATCCTATGGCTACACCTTC
TRBJ1-3,.,TRBV6-5,few,CASSTSVYSGNTIYF,TGTGCCAGCAGCACTTCCGTATACTCTGGAAACACCATATATTTT
TRBJ2-1,.,TRBV11-3,.,CASSLLGINEQFF,TGTGCCAGCAGCTTATTAGGTATCAATGAGCAGTTCTTC
TRBJ2-3,.,TRBV30,few,CAWSRGVGTDTQYF,TGTGCCTGGAGTAGGGGGGTAGGAACAGATACGCAGTATTTT
TRBJ1-5,.,TRBV6-5,.,CASSGRYGNQPQHF,TGTGCCAGCAGCGGACGATACGGGAATCAGCCCCAGCATTTT
TRBJ2-1,.,TRBV25-1,.,CASSDWTATFEQFF,TGTGCCAGCAGTGACTGGACAGCTACCTTTGAGCAGTTCTTC
TRBJ2-5,TRBD1,TRBV5-6,.,CASRVQGVGFSEYF,TGTGCCAGCAGAGTACAGGGGGTAGGATTTTCGGAGTACTTC
TRBJ1-2,.,TRBV27,.,CASWNRPNYGYTF,TGTGCCAGTTGGAACAGACCTAACTATGGCTACACCTTC
TRBJ2-2,.,TRBV7-9,.,CASSLVPGELFF,TGTGCCAGCAGCTTAGTCCCCGGGGAGCTGTTTTTT
TRBJ2-7,.,TRBV12-2,.,CASRQFTGQTYEQYF,TGTGCAAGTCGCCAATTTACGGGACAGACCTACGAGCAGTACTTC
TRBJ2-1,.,TRBV7-2,.,CASSLKRENNEQFF,TGTGCCAGCAGCTTAAAACGGGAGAACAATGAGCAGTTCTTC
TRBJ2-7,TRBD1,TRBV6-5,.,CASSYFTGTGYHEQYF,TGTGCCAGCAGTTACTTTACCGGGACAGGGTACCACGAGCAGTACTTC
TRBJ1-1,.,TRBV29-1,.,CSVEGEGLDTEAFF,TGCAGCGTTGAAGGAGAAGGTCTGGACACTGAAGCTTTCTTT
TRBJ2-7,TRBD2,TRBV7-9,few,CASSSGLAETYEQYF,TGTGCCAGCAGCTCCGGACTAGCGGAGACCTACGAGCAGTACTTC
TRBJ1-2,.,TRBV4-3,.,CASSQTGGGYTF,TGCGCCAGCAGCCAAACAGGCGGTGGCTACACCTTC
TRBJ1-4,.,TRBV10-2,.,CASADGPYNEKLFF,TGCGCCAGCGCCGACGGGCCTTATAATGAAAAACTGTTTTTT
TRBJ2-2,TRBD2,TRBV7-6,once,CASSRPRRATSGNSGELFF,TGTGCCAGCAGCCGACCGAGGAGGGCGACTAGCGGGAATTCGGGGGAGCTGTTTTTT
TRBJ1-2,TRBD1,TRBV7-9,.,CASSSQGTANYGYTF,TGTGCCAGCAGCTCACAGGGGACGGCTAACTATGGCTACACCTTC
TRBJ2-2,.,TRBV18,.,CASSWQGDTGELFF,TGTGCCAGCTCATGGCAGGGTGACACCGGGGAGCTGTTTTTT